This TCR beta chain was recovered during a study of spatial heterogeneity in lung cancer. In TCRdb, the 5' RACE reads were re-called with MiXCR into one record per CDR3 protein. Of about 9,600 distinct CDR3 sequences listed, just under 6.5% are singletons. The CDR3 has 19 amino acids. V gave up 5 bases and J gave up 0 bases; unmatched junction bases: 13. Per germline, CDR1 DFQATT and CDR2 SNEGSKA (reference sequence). As to time point: sample taken at primary tumor resection. This clonotype came up many times. Antigen specificity is unknown. Broader study findings: Tumor mutation counts were tracked by expanded intratumoral alpha and beta TCR counts.

The chain links TRBV20-1 to TRBJ2-4; 13 nucleotides match TRBD2. This TCR derives from a male donor with early-stage non-small cell lung cancer. Source: lung tumor tissue, taken at surgery. The CDR3, as DNA: TGCAGTGCTTCTCCGACTAGCGGGGGGCCTTTTATAGCCAAAAACATTCAGTACTTC. Encoded protein: CSASPTSGGPFIAKNIQYF.